These T cell receptor beta chains were read from a single sample in a study of T cell clones after liver transplantation. Data came from immunoSEQ multiplex PCR; TCRdb stores just in-frame clones and leaves some out. The data show roughly 50,000 clones, with about 81% seen just once and around 7.8% held by the top ten. The sequences come from CD4+ T cells from blood, collected before liver transplant. Receptors originate from a human donor who received a liver transplant. Both conserved end residues are part of each CDR3. Each record gives: V gene, D gene, clone size, J gene, CDR3 DNA, CDR3 protein. The D gene is left open where the match is weak. Size is omitted from some rows. Given values are once, few, many or a class for expanded clones.

>TRBV7-2|TRBD1|NA|TRBJ1-4
TGTGCCAGCAGCCCCGGGACAGGGAGTGAAAAACTGTTTTTT
CASSPGTGSEKLFF
>TRBV6-5|NA|NA|TRBJ2-7
TGTGCCAGCGTAAAAGTGGGACCCACCTACGAGCAGTACTTC
CASVKVGPTYEQYF
>TRBV6-5|TRBD2|NA|TRBJ2-1
TGTGCCAGCAGTTACTTGGGACTAGCCGATGAGCAGTTCTTC
CASSYLGLADEQFF
>TRBV28|NA|NA|TRBJ1-2
TGTGCCAGCAGTTTGATTGATGGCTACACCTTC
CASSLIDGYTF
>TRBV2|NA|NA|TRBJ2-5
TGTGCCAGCAGTGACAGATCTCAAGAGACCCAGTACTTC
CASSDRSQETQYF
>TRBV5-6|TRBD1|NA|TRBJ1-2
TGTGCCAGCAGTGTGGGACAGGGGGCGCTTGGCTACACCTTC
CASSVGQGALGYTF
>TRBV4-1|TRBD1|NA|TRBJ1-1
TGCGCCAGCAGCCAAGTCAGGACAGGGGTGAACACTGAAGCTTTCTTT
CASSQVRTGVNTEAFF
>TRBV19|TRBD1|NA|TRBJ1-5
TGTGCCAGTAGTAAGCAGACAGGGGGCCGCAATCAGCCCCAGCATTTT
CASSKQTGGRNQPQHF
>TRBV20-1|NA|NA|TRBJ2-7
TGCAGTGCTAGGACTTCCTACGAGCAGTACTTC
CSARTSYEQYF
>TRBV9|NA|NA|TRBJ2-3
TGTGCCAGCAGCGTAGGTGCGGCCCTGAGCACAGATACGCAGTATTTT
CASSVGAALSTDTQYF
>TRBV14|TRBD2|once|TRBJ2-5
TGTGCCAGCAGTTCGACTAGCGGGCGGCAAGAGACCCAGTACTTC
CASSSTSGRQETQYF
>TRBV19|NA|once|TRBJ2-7
TGTGCCAGTAGTATCTCGGTCCGTTCCTACGAGCAGTACTTC
CASSISVRSYEQYF
>TRBV7-7|TRBD2|once|TRBJ2-1
TGTGCCAGCAGCCGAGGACTAGCGGGGACCTACAATGAGCAGTTCTTC
CASSRGLAGTYNEQFF
>TRBV5-4|TRBD1|NA|TRBJ1-3
TGTGCCAGCAGCCCAGACAGGGGAAGGGGAAACACCATATATTTT
CASSPDRGRGNTIYF
>TRBV30|NA|NA|TRBJ1-1
TGTGCCTGGAGTAGTCAGCAGTTGAGTGGAGCTTTCTTT
CAWSSQQLSGAFF
>TRBV30|TRBD2|NA|TRBJ2-1
TGTGCCTGGAGAAATCGAAAAGCGGGAGTTAGGGTCAATGAGCAGTTCTTC
CAWRNRKAGVRVNEQFF
>TRBV7-3|NA|NA|TRBJ1-1
TGTGCCAGCAGCTTAAATCCCGTGGCCGCGAACACTGAAGCTTTCTTT
CASSLNPVAANTEAFF
>TRBV7-2|TRBD2|NA|TRBJ2-3
TGTGCCAGCAGCTTAGATCGGGGGGGCACGTATTTT
CASSLDRGGTYF
>TRBV4-1|NA|NA|TRBJ1-1
TGCGCCAGCAGCCAAGATCTTCCGGGGGATCAAGCTTTCTTT
CASSQDLPGDQAFF
>TRBV2|NA|NA|TRBJ2-1
TGTGCCAGCAGTGGGGAGGGGGCGTACAATGAGCAGTTCTTC
CASSGEGAYNEQFF
>TRBV7-3|NA|NA|TRBJ2-3
TGTGCCAGCAGGAGGGGACCCACCACAGATACGCAGTATTTT
CASRRGPTTDTQYF
>TRBV29-1|NA|NA|TRBJ2-1
TGCAGCGAAGGATGGGGGCACAATGAGCAGTTCTTC
CSEGWGHNEQFF
>TRBV5-6|NA|once|TRBJ1-4
TGTGCCAGCAGCTTACGGGGACTCAATGAAAAACTGTTTTTT
CASSLRGLNEKLFF
>TRBV10-2|NA|NA|TRBJ1-1
TGCGCCAGCTGGGACAATCCGAACACTGAAGCTTTCTTT
CASWDNPNTEAFF
>TRBV7-2|NA|NA|TRBJ1-1
TGTGCCAGCAGCTTTACAGGGAACACTGAAGCTTTCTTT
CASSFTGNTEAFF
>TRBV5-1|TRBD1|NA|TRBJ1-1
TGCGCCAGCAGTCGCGGACAGGGGGTCACTGAAGCTTTCTTT
CASSRGQGVTEAFF